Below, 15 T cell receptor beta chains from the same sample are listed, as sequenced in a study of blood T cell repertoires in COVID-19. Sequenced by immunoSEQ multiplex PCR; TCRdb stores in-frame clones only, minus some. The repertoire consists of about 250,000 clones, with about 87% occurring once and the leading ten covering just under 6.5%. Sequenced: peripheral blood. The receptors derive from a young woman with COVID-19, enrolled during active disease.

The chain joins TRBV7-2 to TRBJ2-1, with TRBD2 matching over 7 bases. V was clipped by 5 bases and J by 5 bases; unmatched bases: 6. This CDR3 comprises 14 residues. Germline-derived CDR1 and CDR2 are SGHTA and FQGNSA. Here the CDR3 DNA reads TGTGCCAGCAGCCCCCAGCGGGGAAACAATGAGCAGTTCTTC. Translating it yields CASSPQRGNNEQFF.

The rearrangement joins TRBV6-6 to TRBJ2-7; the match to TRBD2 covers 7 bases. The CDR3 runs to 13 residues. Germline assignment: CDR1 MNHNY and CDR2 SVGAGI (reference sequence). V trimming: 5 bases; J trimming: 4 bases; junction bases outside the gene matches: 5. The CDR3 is CASSRGSGYEQYV. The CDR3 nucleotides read TGTGCCAGCAGTCGCGGGAGCGGGTACGAGCAGTACGTC.

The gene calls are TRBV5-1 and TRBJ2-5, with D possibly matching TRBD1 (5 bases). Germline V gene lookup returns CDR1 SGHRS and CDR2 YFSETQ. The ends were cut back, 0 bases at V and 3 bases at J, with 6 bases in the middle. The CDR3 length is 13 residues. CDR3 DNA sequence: TGCGCCAGCAGCTTGGGACAGAAAGAGACCCAGTACTTC. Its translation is CASSLGQKETQYF.

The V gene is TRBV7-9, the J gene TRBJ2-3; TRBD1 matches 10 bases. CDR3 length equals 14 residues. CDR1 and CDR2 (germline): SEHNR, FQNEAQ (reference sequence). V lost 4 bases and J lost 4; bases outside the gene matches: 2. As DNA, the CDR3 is TGTGCCAGCAGCTCGACAGGGGGCCCAGATACGCAGTATTTT. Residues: CASSSTGGPDTQYF.

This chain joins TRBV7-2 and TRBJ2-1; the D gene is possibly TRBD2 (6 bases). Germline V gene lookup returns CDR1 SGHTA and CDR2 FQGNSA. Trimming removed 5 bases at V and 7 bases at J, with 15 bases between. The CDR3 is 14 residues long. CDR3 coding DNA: TGTGCCAGCAGCCGCCCCGGCCGGGGGAATGAGCAGTTCTTC. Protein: CASSRPGRGNEQFF.

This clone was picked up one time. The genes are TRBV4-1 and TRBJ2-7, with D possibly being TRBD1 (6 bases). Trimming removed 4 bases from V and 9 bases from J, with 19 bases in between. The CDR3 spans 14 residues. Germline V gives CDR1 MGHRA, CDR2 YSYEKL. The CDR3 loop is CASSLWTAPTGQYF. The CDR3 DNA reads TGCGCCAGCAGCCTGTGGACAGCCCCGACCGGGCAGTACTTC.

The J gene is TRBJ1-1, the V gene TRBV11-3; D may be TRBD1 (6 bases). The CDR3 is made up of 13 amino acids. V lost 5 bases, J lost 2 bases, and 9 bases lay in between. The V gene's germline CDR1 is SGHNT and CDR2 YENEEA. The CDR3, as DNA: TGTGCCAGCAGCGGGGACACAAACACTGAAGCTTTCTTT. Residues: CASSGDTNTEAFF.

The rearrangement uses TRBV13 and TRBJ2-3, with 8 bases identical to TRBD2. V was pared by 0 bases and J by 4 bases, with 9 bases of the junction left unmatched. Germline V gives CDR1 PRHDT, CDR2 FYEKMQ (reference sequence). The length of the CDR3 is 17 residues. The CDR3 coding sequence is TGTGCCAGCAGCTTAGGCCGGGGGGGCCCCCCGTCAGATACGCAGTATTTT. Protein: CASSLGRGGPPSDTQYF.

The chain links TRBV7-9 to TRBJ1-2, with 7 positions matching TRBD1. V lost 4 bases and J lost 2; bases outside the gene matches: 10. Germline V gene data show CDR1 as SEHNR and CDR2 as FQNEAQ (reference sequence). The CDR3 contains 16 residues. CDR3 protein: CASSSDRENPNYGYTF. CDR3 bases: TGTGCCAGCAGCTCAGACAGGGAGAACCCCAACTATGGCTACACCTTC. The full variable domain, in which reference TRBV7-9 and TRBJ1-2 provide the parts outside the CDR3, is DTGVSQNPRHKITKRGQNVTFRCDPISEHNRLYWYRQTLGQGPEFLTYFQNEAQLEKSRLLSDRFSAERPKGSFSTLEIQRTEQGDSAMYLCASSSDRENPNYGYTFGSGTRLTVV.

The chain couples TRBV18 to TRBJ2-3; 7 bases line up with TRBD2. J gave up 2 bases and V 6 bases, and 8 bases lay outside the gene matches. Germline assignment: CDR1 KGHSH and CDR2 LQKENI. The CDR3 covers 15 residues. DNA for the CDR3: TGTGCCAGCTCGGCGAACCAGCGGGACACAGATACGCAGTATTTT. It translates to CASSANQRDTDTQYF.

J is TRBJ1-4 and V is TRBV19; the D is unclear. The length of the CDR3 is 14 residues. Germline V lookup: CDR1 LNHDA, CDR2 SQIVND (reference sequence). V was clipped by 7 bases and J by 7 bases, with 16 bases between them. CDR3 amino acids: CASTQSGRGEKLFF. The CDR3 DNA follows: TGTGCCAGTACCCAGTCGGGGAGAGGTGAAAAACTGTTTTTT.

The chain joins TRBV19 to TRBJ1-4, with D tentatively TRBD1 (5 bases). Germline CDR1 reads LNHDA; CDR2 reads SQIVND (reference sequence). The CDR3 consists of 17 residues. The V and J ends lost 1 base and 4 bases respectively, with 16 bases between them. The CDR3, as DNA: TGTGCCAGTAGTATAGGCTCAAGACAGCCGTATAATGAAAAACTGTTTTTT. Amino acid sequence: CASSIGSRQPYNEKLFF.

The CDR3 nucleotides read TGTGCCAGCAGCCAAGTCTTACAGGGTCGCACCGGGGAGCTGTTTTTT. As protein: CASSQVLQGRTGELFF. The V gene is TRBV3-1 (or the pseudogene TRBV3-2), the J gene TRBJ2-2; perhaps TRBD1 as D (6 bases). This CDR3 comprises 16 residues. The germline gives CDR1 LGHDT, CDR2 YNNKEL (reference sequence). V was trimmed by 1 base and J by 4 bases, leaving 13 bases between them.

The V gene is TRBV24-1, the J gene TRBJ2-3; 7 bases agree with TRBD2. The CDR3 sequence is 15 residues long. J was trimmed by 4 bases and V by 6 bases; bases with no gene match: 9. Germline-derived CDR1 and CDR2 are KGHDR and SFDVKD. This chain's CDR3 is CATSSVIAGPDTQYF. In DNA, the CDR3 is TGTGCCACCAGTTCGGTAATAGCGGGTCCAGATACGCAGTATTTT.

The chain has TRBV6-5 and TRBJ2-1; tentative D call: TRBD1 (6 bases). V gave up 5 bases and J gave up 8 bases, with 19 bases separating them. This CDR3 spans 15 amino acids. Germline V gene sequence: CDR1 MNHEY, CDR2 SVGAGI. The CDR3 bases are TGTGCCAGCAGTATGCAGGGGAACGCCGCCGATGAGCAGTTCTTC. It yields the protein CASSMQGNAADEQFF.